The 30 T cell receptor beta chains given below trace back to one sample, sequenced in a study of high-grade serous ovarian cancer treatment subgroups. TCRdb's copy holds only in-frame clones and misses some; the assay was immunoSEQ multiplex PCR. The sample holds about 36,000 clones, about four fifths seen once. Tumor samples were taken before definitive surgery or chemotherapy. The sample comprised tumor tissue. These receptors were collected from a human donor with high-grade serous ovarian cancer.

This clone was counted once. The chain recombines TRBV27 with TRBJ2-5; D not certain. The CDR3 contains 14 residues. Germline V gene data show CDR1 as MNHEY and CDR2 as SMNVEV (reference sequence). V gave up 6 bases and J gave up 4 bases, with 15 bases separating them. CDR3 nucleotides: TGTGCCAGCAGAGGCAGCGAGGTCCGAGAGACCCAGTACTTC. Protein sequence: CASRGSEVRETQYF.

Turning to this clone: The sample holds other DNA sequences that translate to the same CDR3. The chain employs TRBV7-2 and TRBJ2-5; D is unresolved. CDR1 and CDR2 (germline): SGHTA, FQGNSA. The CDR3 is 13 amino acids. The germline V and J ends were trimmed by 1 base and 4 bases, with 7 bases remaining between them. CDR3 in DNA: TGTGCCAGCAGCTTAGGTGTGGGAGAGACCCAGTACTTC. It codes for CASSLGVGETQYF.

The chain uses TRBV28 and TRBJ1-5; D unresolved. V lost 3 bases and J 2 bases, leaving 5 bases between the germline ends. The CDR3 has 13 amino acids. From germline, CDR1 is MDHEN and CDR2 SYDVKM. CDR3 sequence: CASSLTRNQPQHF. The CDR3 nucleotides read TGTGCCAGCAGTTTGACCCGCAATCAGCCCCAGCATTTT.

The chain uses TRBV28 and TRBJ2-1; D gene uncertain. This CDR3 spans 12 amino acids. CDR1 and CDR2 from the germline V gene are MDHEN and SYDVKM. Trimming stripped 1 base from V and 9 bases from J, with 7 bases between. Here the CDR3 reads CASSLSFSEQFF. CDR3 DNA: TGTGCCAGCAGTTTATCTTTTAGTGAGCAGTTCTTC.

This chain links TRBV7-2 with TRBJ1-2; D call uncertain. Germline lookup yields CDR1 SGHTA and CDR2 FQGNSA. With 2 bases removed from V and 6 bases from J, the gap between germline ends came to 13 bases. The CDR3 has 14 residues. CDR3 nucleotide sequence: TGTGCCAGCAGCTTACGGAGGGCTTTTGATGGCTACACCTTC. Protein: CASSLRRAFDGYTF.

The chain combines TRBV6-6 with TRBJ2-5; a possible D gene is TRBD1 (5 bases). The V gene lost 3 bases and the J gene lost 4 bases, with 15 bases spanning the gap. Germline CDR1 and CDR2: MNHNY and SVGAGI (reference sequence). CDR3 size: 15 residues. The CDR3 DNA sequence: TGTGCCAGCAGTTATGCGTACAGGTTGGGAGAGACCCAGTACTTC. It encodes CASSYAYRLGETQYF.

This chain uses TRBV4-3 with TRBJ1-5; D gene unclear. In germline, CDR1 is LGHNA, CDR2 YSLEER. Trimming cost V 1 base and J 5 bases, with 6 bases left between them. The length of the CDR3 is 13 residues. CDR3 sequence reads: CASSQGRHQPQHF. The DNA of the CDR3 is TGCGCCAGCAGCCAAGGCCGGCATCAGCCCCAGCATTTT.

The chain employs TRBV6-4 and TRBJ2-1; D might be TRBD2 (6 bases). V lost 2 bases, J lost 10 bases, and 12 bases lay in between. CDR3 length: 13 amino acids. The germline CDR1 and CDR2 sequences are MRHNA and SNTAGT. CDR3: CASSDTGEDEQFF. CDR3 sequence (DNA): TGTGCCAGCAGTGACACCGGGGAGGACGAGCAGTTCTTC.

The CDR3 protein is CASSFSSGRGYTF. Written as DNA, the CDR3 is TGTGCCAGCAGTTTTAGTAGCGGACGTGGCTACACCTTC. V usage is TRBV28 and J usage is TRBJ1-2; D is uncertain. Germline V lookup: CDR1 MDHEN, CDR2 SYDVKM. This CDR3 has 13 amino acids. V was clipped by 3 bases and J by 7 bases, with 12 bases between them.

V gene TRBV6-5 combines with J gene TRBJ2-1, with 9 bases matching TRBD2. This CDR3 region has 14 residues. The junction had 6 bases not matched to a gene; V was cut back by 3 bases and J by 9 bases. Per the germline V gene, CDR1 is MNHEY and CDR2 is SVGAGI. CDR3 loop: CASSYGAGGFEQFF. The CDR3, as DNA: TGTGCCAGCAGTTATGGAGCGGGAGGCTTTGAGCAGTTCTTC.

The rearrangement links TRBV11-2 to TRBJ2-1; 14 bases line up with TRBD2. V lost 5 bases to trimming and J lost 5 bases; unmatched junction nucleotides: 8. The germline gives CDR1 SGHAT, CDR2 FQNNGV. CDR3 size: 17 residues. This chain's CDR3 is CASSTGLAGVKDNEQFF. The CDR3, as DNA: TGTGCCAGCAGCACGGGACTAGCGGGAGTAAAGGACAATGAGCAGTTCTTC.

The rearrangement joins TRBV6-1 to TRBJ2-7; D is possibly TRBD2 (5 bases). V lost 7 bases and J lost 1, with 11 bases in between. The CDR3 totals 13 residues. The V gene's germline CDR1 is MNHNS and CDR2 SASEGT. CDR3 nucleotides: TGTGCCAGCACAAGAGGGAAATCCTACGAGCAGTACTTC. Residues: CASTRGKSYEQYF.

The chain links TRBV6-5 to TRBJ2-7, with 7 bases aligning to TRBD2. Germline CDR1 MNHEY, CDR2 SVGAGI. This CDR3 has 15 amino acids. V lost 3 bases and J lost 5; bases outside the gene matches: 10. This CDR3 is CASSYGWEGLNEQYF. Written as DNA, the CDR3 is TGTGCCAGCAGTTATGGGTGGGAGGGTCTAAACGAGCAGTACTTC.

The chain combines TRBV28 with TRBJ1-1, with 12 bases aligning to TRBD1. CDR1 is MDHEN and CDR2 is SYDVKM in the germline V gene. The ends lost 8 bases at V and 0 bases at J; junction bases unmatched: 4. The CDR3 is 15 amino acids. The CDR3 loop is CASGDRGQVNTEAFF. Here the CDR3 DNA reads TGTGCCAGCGGGGACAGGGGGCAGGTGAACACTGAAGCTTTCTTT.

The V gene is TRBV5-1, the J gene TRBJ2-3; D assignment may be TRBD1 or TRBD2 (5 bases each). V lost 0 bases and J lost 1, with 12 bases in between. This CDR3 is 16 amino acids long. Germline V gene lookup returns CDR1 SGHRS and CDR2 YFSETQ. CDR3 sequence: CASSLGGVGGTDTQYF. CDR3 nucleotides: TGCGCCAGCAGCTTGGGAGGAGTGGGGGGCACAGATACGCAGTATTTT.

The chain's CDR3 is CASGFTGGTDTQYF. The CDR3 DNA reads as TGTGCCAGCGGGTTTACGGGTGGGACAGATACGCAGTATTTT. V and J are TRBV6-8 and TRBJ2-3; D is uncertain. The CDR3 length is 14 residues. The germline CDR1 and CDR2 sequences are MNHGY and SAAAGT. The V and J ends lost 8 bases and 3 bases respectively, with 15 bases between them.

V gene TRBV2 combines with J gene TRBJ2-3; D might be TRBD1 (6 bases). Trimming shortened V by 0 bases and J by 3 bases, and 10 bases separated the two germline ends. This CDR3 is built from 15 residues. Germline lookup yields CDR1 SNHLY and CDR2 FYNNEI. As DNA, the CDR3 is TGTGCCAGCAGTGAAGCTGGGACAAAAACAGATACGCAGTATTTT. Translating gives CASSEAGTKTDTQYF.

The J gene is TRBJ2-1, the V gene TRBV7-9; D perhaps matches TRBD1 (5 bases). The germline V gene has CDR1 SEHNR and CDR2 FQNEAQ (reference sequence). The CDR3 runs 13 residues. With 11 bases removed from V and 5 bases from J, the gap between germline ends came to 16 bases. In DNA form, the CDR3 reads TGTGCCCCTGAGACAGTTCGGCACAATGAGCAGTTCTTC. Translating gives CAPETVRHNEQFF.

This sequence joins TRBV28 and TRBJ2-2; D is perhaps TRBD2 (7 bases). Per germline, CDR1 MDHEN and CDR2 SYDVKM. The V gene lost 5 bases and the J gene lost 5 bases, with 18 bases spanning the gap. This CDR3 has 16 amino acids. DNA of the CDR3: TGTGCCAGCAGTCCCGAGGGGGGGCGAAGGACCGGGGAGCTGTTTTTT. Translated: CASSPEGGRRTGELFF.

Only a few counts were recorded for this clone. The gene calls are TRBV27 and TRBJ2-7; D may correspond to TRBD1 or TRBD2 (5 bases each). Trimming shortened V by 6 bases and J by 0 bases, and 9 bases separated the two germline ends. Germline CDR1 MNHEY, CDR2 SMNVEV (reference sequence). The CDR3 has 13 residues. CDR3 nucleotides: TGTGCCAGCAGGAGGGACGGCTCCTACGAGCAGTACTTC. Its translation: CASRRDGSYEQYF.

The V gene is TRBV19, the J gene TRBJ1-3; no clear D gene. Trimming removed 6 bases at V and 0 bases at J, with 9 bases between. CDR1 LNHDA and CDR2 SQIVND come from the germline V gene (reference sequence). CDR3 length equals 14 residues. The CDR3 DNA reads TGTGCCAGTAGCCGAGATTACTCTGGAAACACCATATATTTT. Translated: CASSRDYSGNTIYF. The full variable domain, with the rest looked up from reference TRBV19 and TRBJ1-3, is DGGITQSPKYLFRKEGQNVTLSCEQNLNHDAMYWYRQDPGQGLRLIYYSQIVNDFQKGDIAEGYSVSREKKESFPLTVTSAQKNPTAFYLCASSRDYSGNTIYFGEGSWLTVV.

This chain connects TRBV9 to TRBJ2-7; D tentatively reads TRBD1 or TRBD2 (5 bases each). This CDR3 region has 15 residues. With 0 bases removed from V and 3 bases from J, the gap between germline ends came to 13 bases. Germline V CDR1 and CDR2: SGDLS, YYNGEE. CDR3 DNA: TGTGCCAGCAGCGTAGGAGAGGGGAACCTCTACGAGCAGTACTTC. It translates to CASSVGEGNLYEQYF.

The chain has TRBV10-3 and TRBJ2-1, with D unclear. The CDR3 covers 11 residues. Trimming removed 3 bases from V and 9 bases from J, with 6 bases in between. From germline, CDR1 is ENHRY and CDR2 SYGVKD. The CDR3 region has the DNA TGTGCCATCAGTGAAACGTCTGAGCAGTTCTTC. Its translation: CAISETSEQFF.

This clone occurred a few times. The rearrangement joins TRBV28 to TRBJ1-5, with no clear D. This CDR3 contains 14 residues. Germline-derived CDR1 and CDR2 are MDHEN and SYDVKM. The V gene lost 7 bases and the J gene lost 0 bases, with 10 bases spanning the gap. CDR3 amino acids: CASTVHSSNQPQHF. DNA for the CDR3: TGTGCCAGCACTGTACACAGTAGCAATCAGCCCCAGCATTTT.

The CDR3 region has the DNA TGTGCCAGCAGCGCCATGAACACTGAAGCTTTCTTT. It translates to CASSAMNTEAFF. V and J are TRBV6-6 and TRBJ1-1; D remains unclear. Germline V gives CDR1 MNHNY, CDR2 SVGAGI (reference sequence). CDR3 size: 12 residues. Deletions cut 6 bases from V and 0 bases from J, with 5 bases between.

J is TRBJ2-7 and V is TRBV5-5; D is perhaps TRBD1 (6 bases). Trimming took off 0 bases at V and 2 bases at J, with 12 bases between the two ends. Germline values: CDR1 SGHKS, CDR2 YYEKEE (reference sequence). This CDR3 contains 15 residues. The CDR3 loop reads CASSLAGARTYEQYF. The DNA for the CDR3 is TGTGCCAGCAGCTTGGCAGGGGCGAGGACCTACGAGCAGTACTTC.

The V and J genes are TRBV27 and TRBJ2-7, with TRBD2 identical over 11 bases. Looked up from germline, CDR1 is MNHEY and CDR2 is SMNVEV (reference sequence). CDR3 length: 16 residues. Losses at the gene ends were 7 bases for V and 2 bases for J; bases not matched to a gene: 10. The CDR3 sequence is CASTLLAGAPPYEQYF. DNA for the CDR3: TGTGCCAGCACCTTACTAGCGGGAGCCCCCCCCTACGAGCAGTACTTC.

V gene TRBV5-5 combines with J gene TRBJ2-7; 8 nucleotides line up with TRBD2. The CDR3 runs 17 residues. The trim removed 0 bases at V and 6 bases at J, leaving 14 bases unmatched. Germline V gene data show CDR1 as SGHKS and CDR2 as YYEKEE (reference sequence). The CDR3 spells CASSLAVAGRALGEQYF. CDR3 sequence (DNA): TGTGCCAGCAGCTTGGCCGTAGCGGGGCGGGCCCTAGGCGAGCAGTACTTC.

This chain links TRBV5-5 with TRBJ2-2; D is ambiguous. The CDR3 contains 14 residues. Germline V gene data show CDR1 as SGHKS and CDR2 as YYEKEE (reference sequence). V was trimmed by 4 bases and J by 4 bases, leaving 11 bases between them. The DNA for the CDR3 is TGTGCCAGCAGCCCCGGGCCGGGCACCGGGGAGCTGTTTTTT. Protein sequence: CASSPGPGTGELFF.

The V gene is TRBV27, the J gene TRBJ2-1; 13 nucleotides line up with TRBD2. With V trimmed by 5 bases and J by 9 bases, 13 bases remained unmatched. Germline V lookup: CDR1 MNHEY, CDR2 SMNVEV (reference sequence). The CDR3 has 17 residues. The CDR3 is CASSPGTSGTLRGEQFF. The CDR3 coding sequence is TGTGCCAGCAGTCCGGGGACTAGCGGGACCCTGAGAGGTGAGCAGTTCTTC.